These T cell receptor beta chains were read from a single sample in a study of T-cell reconstitution after alpha-beta-depleted transplantation in children. Via MiXCR, TCRdb re-called the PCR reads, giving one row per CDR3 protein. The sample lists about 640,000 distinct CDR3 sequences; about 15% were seen once. Sequencing was performed on PBMCs from the stem cell graft donor, taken from the stem cell graft. These receptors were obtained from a human donor who donated a stem cell graft to a child with acute myeloid leukemia. The CDR3 runs from the conserved cysteine through the conserved F or W. The order of the fields is V gene, clone size, J gene, D gene, CDR3 protein, CDR3 DNA. D genes are given only for firm matches. Only part of the rows carry a size: once, few, many, or a class if the clone is expanded.

v_gene: TRBV5-1; abundance: many; j_gene: TRBJ2-7; d_gene: TRBD1; CDR3aa: CASSGRQGNNEQYF; CDR3nt: TGCGCCAGCAGCGGAAGACAGGGTAACAACGAGCAGTACTTC
v_gene: TRBV6-5; abundance: .; j_gene: TRBJ2-5; d_gene: .; CDR3aa: CASSYSRPPRKETQYF; CDR3nt: TGTGCCAGCAGTTACTCACGACCGCCCCGGAAAGAGACCCAGTACTTC
v_gene: TRBV3-1; abundance: few; j_gene: TRBJ1-5; d_gene: .; CDR3aa: CASSQEQTQPQHF; CDR3nt: TGTGCCAGCAGCCAAGAGCAGACTCAGCCCCAGCATTTT
v_gene: TRBV7-2; abundance: few; j_gene: TRBJ2-1; d_gene: .; CDR3aa: CASSLGRGLGMDEQFF; CDR3nt: TGTGCCAGCAGCTTAGGAAGGGGACTGGGCATGGATGAGCAGTTCTTC
v_gene: TRBV5-1; abundance: .; j_gene: TRBJ2-1; d_gene: .; CDR3aa: CASSLAGDGYNEQFF; CDR3nt: TGCGCCAGCAGCTTGGCGGGGGATGGGTACAATGAGCAGTTCTTC
v_gene: TRBV20-1; abundance: many; j_gene: TRBJ2-3; d_gene: .; CDR3aa: CSARLDREGTDTQYF; CDR3nt: TGCAGTGCTAGATTGGACAGGGAGGGTACAGATACGCAGTATTTT
v_gene: TRBV7-7; abundance: .; j_gene: TRBJ2-7; d_gene: TRBD1; CDR3aa: CASSRRGTGSSYEQYF; CDR3nt: TGTGCCAGCAGCCGCAGAGGGACAGGGAGCTCCTACGAGCAGTACTTC
v_gene: TRBV4-3; abundance: once; j_gene: TRBJ2-6; d_gene: TRBD2; CDR3aa: CASSQDLRAGIRSGANVLTF; CDR3nt: TGCGCCAGCAGCCAAGATTTAAGAGCGGGGATTCGATCTGGGGCCAACGTCCTGACTTTC
v_gene: TRBV12-3/TRBV12-4; abundance: many; j_gene: TRBJ2-1; d_gene: TRBD2; CDR3aa: CASSAQAGGSYEQFF; CDR3nt: TGTGCCAGCAGTGCCCAAGCGGGGGGGAGTTATGAGCAGTTCTTC
v_gene: TRBV11-3; abundance: .; j_gene: TRBJ1-1; d_gene: .; CDR3aa: CASSLVGGYNTEAFF; CDR3nt: TGTGCCAGCAGCTTAGTCGGGGGGTATAACACTGAAGCTTTCTTT
v_gene: TRBV20-1; abundance: .; j_gene: TRBJ2-1; d_gene: .; CDR3aa: CSAREAPLNEQFF; CDR3nt: TGCAGTGCTAGGGAGGCCCCTCTCAATGAGCAGTTCTTC
v_gene: TRBV20-1; abundance: many; j_gene: TRBJ2-5; d_gene: TRBD2; CDR3aa: CSATTSGGVGETQYF; CDR3nt: TGCAGTGCCACAACTAGCGGGGGGGTCGGAGAGACCCAGTACTTC
v_gene: TRBV4-3; abundance: many; j_gene: TRBJ1-1; d_gene: TRBD1; CDR3aa: CASSQEQGAPGTEAFF; CDR3nt: TGCGCCAGCAGCCAAGAACAGGGGGCTCCTGGCACTGAAGCTTTCTTT
v_gene: TRBV20-1; abundance: many; j_gene: TRBJ1-6; d_gene: TRBD1; CDR3aa: CSAREGQGNSPLHF; CDR3nt: TGCAGTGCTAGAGAGGGACAGGGGAATTCACCCCTCCACTTT
v_gene: TRBV6-5; abundance: many; j_gene: TRBJ1-1; d_gene: .; CDR3aa: CASSYEVNTEAFF; CDR3nt: TGTGCCAGCAGTTACGAGGTGAACACTGAAGCTTTCTTT
v_gene: TRBV4-1; abundance: few; j_gene: TRBJ2-6; d_gene: .; CDR3aa: CASSQVKGMANVLTF; CDR3nt: TGCGCCAGCAGCCAAGTGAAGGGAATGGCCAACGTCCTGACTTTC
v_gene: TRBV6-5; abundance: many; j_gene: TRBJ1-2; d_gene: .; CDR3aa: CASSYSRGHYGYTF; CDR3nt: TGTGCCAGCAGTTACTCGAGGGGTCACTATGGCTACACCTTC
v_gene: TRBV18; abundance: many; j_gene: TRBJ2-1; d_gene: .; CDR3aa: CASLSSDNEQFF; CDR3nt: TGTGCCAGCTTATCGAGTGACAATGAGCAGTTCTTC
v_gene: TRBV20-1; abundance: many; j_gene: TRBJ2-1; d_gene: .; CDR3aa: CSASPTGLIF; CDR3nt: TGCAGTGCTAGCCCCACAGGGTTGATCTTC
v_gene: TRBV4-1; abundance: few; j_gene: TRBJ2-1; d_gene: .; CDR3aa: CASSQGERGGEQFF; CDR3nt: TGCGCCAGCAGCCAAGGGGAGAGGGGGGGTGAGCAGTTCTTC
v_gene: TRBV7-2; abundance: .; j_gene: TRBJ2-5; d_gene: TRBD2; CDR3aa: CASTTRGGGAETQYF; CDR3nt: TGTGCCAGCACCACACGGGGGGGCGGTGCAGAGACCCAGTACTTC
v_gene: TRBV7-2; abundance: few; j_gene: TRBJ2-2; d_gene: .; CDR3aa: CASNPPRTGELFF; CDR3nt: TGTGCCAGCAACCCCCCGCGCACCGGGGAGCTGTTTTTT
v_gene: TRBV28; abundance: few; j_gene: TRBJ2-4; d_gene: .; CDR3aa: CASSLGGGRRDIQYF; CDR3nt: TGTGCCAGCAGTTTGGGAGGCGGGCGGAGGGACATTCAGTACTTC
v_gene: TRBV4-3; abundance: .; j_gene: TRBJ2-1; d_gene: .; CDR3aa: CASSQDNAALYNEQFF; CDR3nt: TGCGCCAGCAGCCAAGACAACGCAGCCCTCTACAATGAGCAGTTCTTC
v_gene: TRBV6-5; abundance: many; j_gene: TRBJ2-5; d_gene: .; CDR3aa: CASSYSPSFQETQYF; CDR3nt: TGTGCCAGCAGTTACTCCCCCAGTTTCCAAGAGACCCAGTACTTC
v_gene: TRBV20-1; abundance: .; j_gene: TRBJ2-1; d_gene: .; CDR3aa: CSAPRGPYNEQFF; CDR3nt: TGCAGTGCTCCGAGAGGACCCTACAATGAGCAGTTCTTC
v_gene: TRBV9; abundance: few; j_gene: TRBJ1-1; d_gene: .; CDR3aa: CASSGSGSNTEAFF; CDR3nt: TGTGCCAGCAGCGGGTCGGGATCAAACACTGAAGCTTTCTTT
v_gene: TRBV7-6; abundance: .; j_gene: TRBJ1-4; d_gene: .; CDR3aa: CASSVGPPGRLFF; CDR3nt: TGTGCCAGCAGCGTCGGGCCACCCGGTAGGCTGTTTTTT
v_gene: TRBV18; abundance: .; j_gene: TRBJ2-2; d_gene: .; CDR3aa: CASSPRPLGQIAGELFF; CDR3nt: TGTGCCAGCTCACCACGACCTCTAGGACAAATTGCCGGGGAGCTGTTTTTT
v_gene: TRBV20-1; abundance: few; j_gene: TRBJ2-3; d_gene: .; CDR3aa: CSARDTKRLEGEDTQYF; CDR3nt: TGCAGTGCTAGAGATACGAAGAGACTAGAGGGAGAAGATACGCAGTATTTT
v_gene: TRBV20-1; abundance: .; j_gene: TRBJ1-5; d_gene: TRBD1; CDR3aa: CSARPQLGQGQGQPQHF; CDR3nt: TGCAGTGCTAGACCACAATTGGGACAGGGGCAGGGTCAGCCCCAGCATTTT
v_gene: TRBV7-1; abundance: .; j_gene: TRBJ2-3; d_gene: .; CDR3aa: CASSSAGAITDTQYF; CDR3nt: TGTGCCAGCAGCTCAGCGGGGGCGATCACAGATACGCAGTATTTT
v_gene: TRBV24-1; abundance: few; j_gene: TRBJ1-2; d_gene: .; CDR3aa: CATSEGVGVYGYTF; CDR3nt: TGTGCCACCAGTGAGGGGGTCGGAGTCTATGGCTACACCTTC
v_gene: TRBV20-1; abundance: few; j_gene: TRBJ2-3; d_gene: .; CDR3aa: CSASNKRVGGRTDTQYF; CDR3nt: TGCAGTGCTAGTAACAAAAGGGTGGGGGGCCGAACAGATACGCAGTATTTT
v_gene: TRBV12-3/TRBV12-4; abundance: .; j_gene: TRBJ2-5; d_gene: .; CDR3aa: CASTLLGEETQYF; CDR3nt: TGTGCCAGCACCTTGCTAGGGGAAGAGACCCAGTACTTC
v_gene: TRBV5-1; abundance: many; j_gene: TRBJ1-6; d_gene: .; CDR3aa: CASSRENSPLHF; CDR3nt: TGCGCCAGCAGCCGCGAGAATTCACCCCTCCACTTT
v_gene: TRBV10-2; abundance: .; j_gene: TRBJ2-1; d_gene: TRBD2; CDR3aa: CASSKGTSGGENEQFF; CDR3nt: TGCGCCAGCAGCAAAGGGACTAGCGGGGGGGAGAATGAGCAGTTCTTC
v_gene: TRBV6-2/TRBV6-3; abundance: many; j_gene: TRBJ2-5; d_gene: .; CDR3aa: CASSPAKETQYF; CDR3nt: TGTGCCAGCAGCCCCGCAAAGGAGACCCAGTACTTC
v_gene: TRBV11-3; abundance: few; j_gene: TRBJ2-1; d_gene: .; CDR3aa: CASSLQSGLAYNEQFF; CDR3nt: TGTGCCAGCAGCTTGCAATCAGGTCTGGCCTACAATGAGCAGTTCTTC
v_gene: TRBV7-6; abundance: many; j_gene: TRBJ2-3; d_gene: .; CDR3aa: CASSLLGNTQYF; CDR3nt: TGTGCCAGCAGCCTGTTGGGGAACACGCAGTATTTT
v_gene: TRBV7-3; abundance: many; j_gene: TRBJ2-1; d_gene: .; CDR3aa: CASSLGDVTSNEQFF; CDR3nt: TGTGCCAGCAGCTTAGGCGACGTAACAAGTAATGAGCAGTTCTTC
v_gene: TRBV27; abundance: many; j_gene: TRBJ2-3; d_gene: .; CDR3aa: CASSDTDTQYF; CDR3nt: TGTGCCAGCAGCGACACAGATACGCAGTATTTT
v_gene: TRBV15; abundance: many; j_gene: TRBJ1-1; d_gene: TRBD1; CDR3aa: CATSSDGTGVRSTEAFF; CDR3nt: TGTGCCACCAGCAGCGATGGGACAGGGGTTAGGAGCACTGAAGCTTTCTTT
v_gene: TRBV20-1; abundance: many; j_gene: TRBJ1-4; d_gene: .; CDR3aa: CSASAAGQFNEKLFF; CDR3nt: TGCAGTGCTAGTGCGGCCGGCCAGTTTAATGAAAAACTGTTTTTT
v_gene: TRBV5-1; abundance: .; j_gene: TRBJ2-7; d_gene: TRBD2; CDR3aa: CASSLAGQRIYEQYF; CDR3nt: TGCGCCAGCAGCCTAGCGGGACAGAGGATCTACGAGCAGTACTTC
v_gene: TRBV20-1; abundance: many; j_gene: TRBJ2-7; d_gene: .; CDR3aa: CSAAPGSSYEQYF; CDR3nt: TGCAGTGCCGCCCCGGGGAGCTCCTACGAGCAGTACTTC
v_gene: TRBV12-3/TRBV12-4; abundance: many; j_gene: TRBJ2-7; d_gene: .; CDR3aa: CASTLGGYEQYF; CDR3nt: TGTGCCAGCACCCTAGGCGGGTACGAGCAGTACTTC
v_gene: TRBV18; abundance: few; j_gene: TRBJ2-5; d_gene: .; CDR3aa: CASSPPKGETQYF; CDR3nt: TGTGCCAGCTCACCACCTAAGGGGGAGACCCAGTACTTC
v_gene: TRBV30; abundance: many; j_gene: TRBJ2-7; d_gene: .; CDR3aa: CAWSAWTAPSYEQYF; CDR3nt: TGTGCCTGGAGTGCCTGGACAGCTCCCTCCTACGAGCAGTACTTC
v_gene: TRBV12-3/TRBV12-4; abundance: .; j_gene: TRBJ1-1; d_gene: TRBD1; CDR3aa: CASSLRGPTGDPEAFF; CDR3nt: TGTGCCAGCAGTCTCAGGGGGCCGACCGGGGACCCTGAAGCTTTCTTT
v_gene: TRBV18; abundance: .; j_gene: TRBJ1-1; d_gene: .; CDR3aa: CASSSKGNTEAFF; CDR3nt: TGTGCCAGCTCATCAAAAGGTAACACTGAAGCTTTCTTT
v_gene: TRBV12-3/TRBV12-4; abundance: few; j_gene: TRBJ2-7; d_gene: .; CDR3aa: CASSLNDWQRGNEQYF; CDR3nt: TGTGCCAGCAGTTTAAATGATTGGCAGAGAGGGAACGAGCAGTACTTC
v_gene: TRBV10-3; abundance: many; j_gene: TRBJ2-3; d_gene: .; CDR3aa: CAISATGPGDTQYF; CDR3nt: TGTGCCATCAGTGCTACCGGGCCTGGAGATACGCAGTATTTT
v_gene: TRBV29-1; abundance: many; j_gene: TRBJ2-3; d_gene: .; CDR3aa: CSVARAASADTQYF; CDR3nt: TGCAGCGTTGCTCGAGCTGCGTCCGCTGATACGCAGTATTTT
v_gene: TRBV28; abundance: .; j_gene: TRBJ2-6; d_gene: .; CDR3aa: CASSPGRSSGANVLTF; CDR3nt: TGTGCCAGCAGCCCCGGACGGAGCTCTGGGGCCAACGTCCTGACTTTC
v_gene: TRBV20-1; abundance: many; j_gene: TRBJ2-3; d_gene: .; CDR3aa: CSARVTADTQYF; CDR3nt: TGCAGTGCTAGGGTGACGGCAGATACGCAGTATTTT
v_gene: TRBV5-1; abundance: few; j_gene: TRBJ2-1; d_gene: .; CDR3aa: CASSLGGRGQLNEQFF; CDR3nt: TGCGCCAGCAGCTTGGGGGGGAGGGGGCAGCTGAATGAGCAGTTCTTC
v_gene: TRBV14; abundance: .; j_gene: TRBJ1-5; d_gene: .; CDR3aa: CASSLQGMSDQPQHF; CDR3nt: TGTGCCAGCAGCTTACAGGGAATGAGCGATCAGCCCCAGCATTTT